The TCR beta chain described here comes from a study of cytomegalovirus exposure and HLA in healthy donors. A multiplex PCR was run with 60 Vbeta primers and 13 Jbeta primers. The repertoire was sequenced with immunoSEQ multiplex PCR; TCRdb's copy has only in-frame clones and lacks some. The sample lists 310,000 or so clones; approximately 90% were seen once. V shed 6 bases, J shed 0 bases, and the junction held 7 bases outside the gene matches. The CDR3 extends over 14 amino acids. Germline V gene data show CDR1 as SQVTM and CDR2 as ANQGSEA. This clone was seen a single time. As yet, its antigen is unknown. Broader study findings: Analysis was performed later, and it showed HLA-associated TCR beta chains to be more clonally expanded than equally common others. A later analysis appeared to link common viral pathogens to several of the most significant clusters. According to a later analysis, most TCR beta chains associated with CMV appeared HLA-restricted.

The sequencing input was PBMCs. V is TRBV29-1 and J is TRBJ1-1, with 7 bases aligning to TRBD1. The TCR was taken from a woman aged 18-29 years in good health and CMV-seronegative. The chain's CDR3 is CSVGRQGMNTEAFF. CDR3 DNA sequence: TGCAGCGTGGGTAGACAGGGCATGAACACTGAAGCTTTCTTT.